The T cell receptor beta chain described here comes from a study of blood T cell repertoires in COVID-19. All enrollees were about 18 to 89 years old and from approximately 25 US areas. Participant reports of clinical history set cohort assignment. Original methodology: For nucleated cells, counts were estimated from reference gene primer amplification. Sequencing was performed with immunoSEQ multiplex PCR; in TCRdb, only in-frame clones are kept and a portion is missing. The V and J calls and the clone size are those of that table, but D and trimming were determined from the DNA. Counted here are over 150,000 clones, about 88% occurring once; the ten biggest clones make up under 9.5%. Specimen: PBMCs or T cells enriched from blood (not recorded which). The receptor was derived from a man between 45 and 60 years old who had recovered from COVID-19.

Here the CDR3 reads CASSSRRDTNTEAFF. CDR3 coding DNA: TGCGCCAGCAGCTCGCGCCGTGATACGAACACTGAAGCTTTCTTT. The chain has TRBV5-1 and TRBJ1-1, with unresolved D. V dropped 3 bases and J dropped 1 base, with 13 bases sitting between them. This CDR3 contains 15 residues. Germline assignment: CDR1 SGHRS and CDR2 YFSETQ.